This T cell receptor (beta chain) was identified in a study of blood T cell repertoires in COVID-19. Study-wide context: Material from acute and convalescent COVID-19 was sourced from the United States, Italy and Spain.

The CDR3 has 13 residues. Germline V CDR1 and CDR2: KGHDR, SFDVKD. Trimming took 7 bases from V and 7 from J, leaving 13 bases between them. In the authors' workflow: Reference gene primer amplification gave nucleated cell count estimates. Data came from immunoSEQ multiplex PCR; TCRdb stores just in-frame clones and leaves some out. The V and J calls and clone size come from that table; D and trimming were worked out from the DNA. Seen here are 250,000 to 300,000 clones, roughly 93% observed once, and the top ten hold about 2%. Categorization into cohorts depended on clinical history that participants reported.

Sequencing was carried out using PBMCs or T cells enriched from blood (not recorded which). The TCR sequence derives from a middle-aged woman with acute COVID-19. V usage is TRBV24-1 and J usage is TRBJ1-5, with D possibly being TRBD1 (5 bases). DNA for the CDR3: TGTGCCACCAGCCCCCGGGGGAAACAGCCCCAGCATTTT. Its protein is CATSPRGKQPQHF.